These 28 T cell receptor beta chains originate from one sample sequenced in a study of glioma-infiltrating T cells. Using RNA template, CDR3s of TCR alpha and beta were amplified with iRepertoire arm-PCR. Using its own MiXCR run on the multiplex PCR reads, TCRdb lists one record per CDR3 protein. Here the sample spans more than 95,000 distinct CDR3 sequences, roughly 24% being singletons. The sequenced sample consisted of glioma tissue, nonneoplastic brain tissue, or PBMCs (not recorded which). The receptors derive from a human donor with low-grade glioma or glioblastoma, undergoing nonglioma brain surgery, or in good health (not recorded which).

On this clonotype itself: This may arise from a read error, as a much more abundant clone is one base away. The chain has TRBV28 and TRBJ2-3; possibly TRBD1 or TRBD2 for D (6 bases each). Germline-derived CDR1 and CDR2 are MDHEN and SYDVKM. V was trimmed by 9 bases and J by 0 bases, leaving 19 bases between them. This CDR3 is built from 16 residues. The CDR3 nucleotides are TGTGCCAGAAACCAAGGAGGGCAGGGGAGCACAGATACGCAGTATTTT. Amino acids: CARNQGGQGSTDTQYF.

The chain recombines TRBV7-3 with TRBJ2-1; 15 bases are shared with TRBD2. After removal of 1 base from V and 7 bases from J, the junction contained 2 bases not matched to a gene. Germline V gives CDR1 SGHTA, CDR2 FQGTGA. The CDR3 loop spans 16 amino acids. The CDR3 loop reads CASSLKGTSGRNEQFF. CDR3 in DNA: TGTGCCAGCAGCTTAAAGGGGACTAGCGGGAGGAATGAGCAGTTCTTC.

This clonotype was found many times. V gene TRBV6-1 combines with J gene TRBJ2-1; 8 nucleotides line up with TRBD1. Germline V gene sequence: CDR1 MNHNS, CDR2 SASEGT. The CDR3 length is 16 residues. The ends lost 6 bases at V and 3 bases at J; junction bases unmatched: 10. The CDR3 DNA sequence: TGTGCCAGCAGCCTCACATGGACAGGGAACTACAATGAGCAGTTCTTC. It yields the protein CASSLTWTGNYNEQFF.

The chain couples TRBV5-1 to TRBJ1-1, with TRBD1 matching over 7 bases. Losses at the gene ends were 4 bases for V and 11 bases for J; bases not matched to a gene: 8. The CDR3 has 12 amino acids. Germline loops: CDR1 SGHRS, CDR2 YFSETQ. The DNA for the CDR3 is TGCGCCAGCAGCGTAGAGGGACAGCAGGCTTTCTTT. Translation: CASSVEGQQAFF.

This clonotype was counted ten times or more. The chain couples TRBV20-1 to TRBJ2-1, with D maybe TRBD1 (5 bases). Germline V lookup: CDR1 DFQATT, CDR2 SNEGSKA (reference sequence). V was clipped by 3 bases and J by 5 bases, with 11 bases between them. This CDR3 region has 13 residues. Written as DNA, the CDR3 is TGCAGTGCTAGTATGGCAGGGAACAATGAGCAGTTCTTC. Its translation: CSASMAGNNEQFF.

This clonotype was recorded at least ten times. The chain is built from TRBV20-1 and TRBJ2-7, with TRBD1 identical over 7 bases. Germline V gene data show CDR1 as DFQATT and CDR2 as SNEGSKA (reference sequence). The CDR3 extends over 14 amino acids. Trimming cost V 5 bases and J 2 bases; bases outside gene matches: 9. This chain's CDR3 is CSAQPPGTAYEQYF. CDR3 sequence (DNA): TGCAGTGCTCAACCACCGGGGACAGCCTACGAGCAGTACTTC.

This clonotype was seen ten or more times. The CDR3 DNA follows: TGTGCCAGCAGCCCCCTTGGTGAAGGGCGCTACGAGCAGTACTTC. It encodes CASSPLGEGRYEQYF. The chain combines TRBV14 with TRBJ2-7, with D uncertain. Germline V lookup: CDR1 SGHDN, CDR2 FVKESK. The CDR3 spans 15 residues. Trimming removed 4 bases from V and 3 bases from J, with 16 bases in between.

This clonotype was detected ten times or more. V is TRBV4-3 and J is TRBJ1-2; the D gene is possibly TRBD1 (5 bases). Germline loops: CDR1 LGHNA, CDR2 YSLEER. With 1 base removed from V and 1 base from J, the gap between germline ends came to 10 bases. The CDR3 is 15 residues long. CDR3 nucleotide sequence: TGCGCCAGCAGCCAAGGGACACGCGTTAACTATGGCTACACCTTC. Translating it yields CASSQGTRVNYGYTF.

This clonotype came up many times. This chain joins TRBV27 and TRBJ2-3; TRBD2 might be the D (5 bases). The CDR3 extends over 15 amino acids. The germline CDR1 and CDR2 sequences are MNHEY and SMNVEV (reference sequence). Trimming shortened V by 6 bases and J by 0 bases, and 13 bases separated the two germline ends. This CDR3 reads CASRNLGLSTDTQYF. CDR3 sequence (DNA): TGTGCCAGCAGAAACCTCGGACTGAGCACAGATACGCAGTATTTT.

This clonotype was seen a few times. A much larger clone lies a single base off, so this may be a read error. The CDR3 sequence: CASRLTSRGEETQYF. The CDR3 bases are TGTGCCAGCCGCTTAACTAGCCGTGGGGAAGAGACCCAGTACTTC. V and J are TRBV7-3 and TRBJ2-5; tentative D call: TRBD2 (6 bases). Germline CDR1 and CDR2: SGHTA and FQGTGA. The CDR3 runs to 15 residues.

In its sample, this clonotype was seen many times. The chain carries TRBV6-1 and TRBJ1-6; D uncertain. This CDR3 comprises 16 residues. Trimming cost V 5 bases and J 7 bases, with 18 bases left between them. Germline CDR1 and CDR2: MNHNS and SASEGT. CDR3 amino acids: CASSLAGILENSPLHF. In nucleotides, the CDR3 is TGTGCCAGCAGTTTGGCGGGGATCCTCGAAAATTCACCCCTCCACTTT.

This clonotype was observed a single time. This may be a read error, as it is one base from a much larger clone. This chain joins TRBV7-2 and TRBJ2-7; 10 nucleotides agree with TRBD2. Germline CDR1 is SGHTA and CDR2 is FQGNSA. The CDR3 runs 17 residues. The CDR3 protein is CANSLAHPSGGPYEQYF. The CDR3 DNA sequence: TGTGCCAACAGCTTAGCGCATCCTAGCGGGGGCCCCTACGAGCAGTACTTC.

This clonotype was recorded many times. This rearrangement joins TRBV4-2 to TRBJ2-1; 7 nucleotides line up with TRBD2. The V gene end was trimmed by 1 base and the J gene end by 5 bases; junction bases not matched to a gene: 5. Germline lookup yields CDR1 LGHNA and CDR2 YNFKEQ. The CDR3 is 15 residues long. The chain's CDR3 is CASSQVGGSDNEQFF. The CDR3 nucleotides are TGTGCCAGCAGCCAAGTCGGCGGGAGCGACAATGAGCAGTTCTTC.

A few counts support this clonotype. The chain recombines TRBV25-1 with TRBJ2-3; TRBD2 aligns across 9 bases. Per germline, CDR1 MGHDK and CDR2 SYGVNS. J was trimmed by 6 bases and V by 2 bases; bases with no gene match: 9. The CDR3 is 16 residues long. The CDR3 here is CASSEGLAGSTDTQYF. CDR3 bases: TGTGCCAGCAGTGAAGGGCTAGCGGGAAGTACGGATACGCAGTATTTT.

This clonotype was counted ten times or more. The gene calls are TRBV4-1 and TRBJ2-1, with D tentatively TRBD1 (6 bases). V shed 4 bases and J shed 1 base, with 14 bases lying between them. Germline values: CDR1 MGHRA, CDR2 YSYEKL. The CDR3 loop spans 16 amino acids. The CDR3 region is CASSLIRGWSYNEQFF. CDR3 DNA: TGCGCCAGCAGCCTGATCAGGGGATGGTCCTACAATGAGCAGTTCTTC.

This clonotype was seen many times. This chain connects TRBV25-1 to TRBJ2-7, with D unresolved. The ends were cut back, 3 bases at V and 3 bases at J, with 12 bases in the middle. Germline lookup yields CDR1 MGHDK and CDR2 SYGVNS. This CDR3 is built from 14 residues. The CDR3 reads CASSDFSPGYEQYF. CDR3 DNA: TGTGCCAGCAGTGATTTCAGTCCCGGCTACGAGCAGTACTTC.

Note on this clonotype: With a much larger clone just one base away, this may be a read error. The CDR3 region is CSVEVSRMPGELF. DNA for the CDR3: TGCAGCGTTGAAGTGTCCCGTATGCCTGGAGAGCTCTTC. The chain recombines TRBV29-1 with TRBJ2-1, with D unresolved. Germline loops: CDR1 SQVTM, CDR2 ANQGSEA. The CDR3 contains 13 residues.

As regards this clonotype: Sequence at one end of the junction differs from germline and may be a read error. This chain joins TRBV19 and TRBJ1-1; D is possibly TRBD1 (5 bases). The germline CDR1 and CDR2 sequences are LNHDA and SQIVND (reference sequence). CDR3 length: 14 residues. The CDR3: CASESPGLNTQAFF. CDR3 coding DNA: TGTGCCAGTGAATCACCAGGGTTGAACACTCAAGCTTTCTTT.

Comment on this clonotype: A much larger clone lies a single base off, so this may be a read error. CDR3 region: CASSPRDMNTEALF. CDR3 coding DNA: TGTGCCAGCTCTCCCAGGGACATGAACACTGAAGCTTTATTT. This chain connects TRBV18 to TRBJ1-1; D might be TRBD1 (6 bases). This CDR3 region has 14 residues. Germline values: CDR1 KGHSH, CDR2 LQKENI.

This clonotype has only a few counts. This rearrangement joins TRBV13 to TRBJ1-1; no definite D call. Germline lookup yields CDR1 PRHDT and CDR2 FYEKMQ (reference sequence). This CDR3 is built from 10 residues. V lost 11 bases, J lost 2 bases, and 6 bases lay in between. DNA of the CDR3: TGTGCCCATGGAAACACTGAAGCTTTCTTT. Amino acid sequence: CAHGNTEAFF. The whole variable domain, filled in from reference TRBV13 and TRBJ1-1, reads AAGVIQSPRHLIKEKRETATLKCYPIPRHDTVYWYQQGPGQDPQFLISFYEKMQSDKGSIPDRFSAQQFSDYHSELNMSSLELGDSALYFCAHGNTEAFFGQGTRLTVV.

This clonotype showed up just a few times. The chain couples TRBV4-2 to TRBJ2-2; D remains ambiguous. V shed 0 bases and J shed 5 bases, with 4 bases lying between them. Germline V gives CDR1 LGHNA, CDR2 YNFKEQ. The CDR3 loop spans 13 amino acids. This CDR3 is CASSQEWTGELFF. The CDR3 DNA sequence: TGTGCCAGCAGCCAAGAATGGACCGGGGAGCTGTTTTTT.

This clonotype was picked up many times. The rearrangement joins TRBV7-2 to TRBJ2-5; 9 nucleotides match TRBD2. Germline V gene lookup returns CDR1 SGHTA and CDR2 FQGNSA. V dropped 5 bases and J dropped 4; count of bases not matched to a gene: 5. The length of the CDR3 is 14 residues. Here the CDR3 reads CASSIPSGAETQYF. The CDR3 bases are TGTGCCAGCAGCATTCCTAGCGGGGCAGAGACCCAGTACTTC.

CDR3 in amino acids: CASSRRTSGVLVDTQYF. In nucleotides, the CDR3 is TGTGCCAGCAGCCGAAGGACTAGCGGGGTGCTTGTAGATACGCAGTATTTT. V and J are TRBV11-2 and TRBJ2-3; 12 nucleotides agree with TRBD2. The germline CDR1 and CDR2 sequences are SGHAT and FQNNGV. The ends lost 5 bases at V and 5 bases at J; junction bases unmatched: 11. This CDR3 region has 17 residues.

The rearrangement uses TRBV7-9 and TRBJ2-7, with unresolved D. Germline CDR1 and CDR2: SEHNR and FQNEAQ (reference sequence). V was cut by 4 bases and J by 0 bases, with 10 bases left in between. The CDR3 extends over 14 amino acids. CDR3 in amino acids: CASSSTLDSYEQYF. CDR3 in DNA: TGTGCCAGCAGCTCAACACTGGACTCCTACGAGCAGTACTTC.

This chain links TRBV3-1 with TRBJ2-1; TRBD2 is a possible D gene (6 bases). In germline, CDR1 is LGHDT, CDR2 YNNKEL (reference sequence). V lost 0 bases, J lost 0 bases, and 15 bases lay in between. The CDR3 loop spans 18 amino acids. The CDR3 coding sequence is TGTGCCAGCAGCCAAGATAAATCTAGCGTCCACTCCTACAATGAGCAGTTCTTC. The encoded protein is CASSQDKSSVHSYNEQFF.

This clonotype was detected a few times. V usage is TRBV29-1 and J usage is TRBJ2-2; D possibly corresponds to TRBD1 (5 bases). Deletions cut 5 bases from V and 0 bases from J, with 13 bases between. The CDR3 length is 15 residues. CDR1 SQVTM and CDR2 ANQGSEA come from the germline V gene. CDR3 residues: CSVPDPRANTGELFF. The CDR3 nucleotides read TGCAGCGTTCCCGATCCCAGGGCGAACACCGGGGAGCTGTTTTTT.

On this clonotype itself: A read error may account for a junction end that differs from germline. This chain links TRBV3-1 with TRBJ1-2, with D tentatively TRBD1 (5 bases). The CDR3 contains 14 residues. Looked up from germline, CDR1 is LGHDT and CDR2 is YNNKEL (reference sequence). CDR3 sequence reads: CASSPGTNPYVYTF. The CDR3 region has the DNA TGTGCCAGCAGCCCAGGGACCAACCCCTATGTCTACACCTTC.

A word on this clonotype: A much bigger clone sits one base away, suggesting this may be a read error. DNA for the CDR3: TGTGCCAGCGGTTCGACAGGGGGCAATCAGCCCCAGCATTTT. Its translation: CASGSTGGNQPQHF. The chain uses TRBV12-3 or TRBV12-4 and TRBJ1-5, with 8 bases aligning to TRBD1. V dropped 8 bases and J dropped 2; count of bases not matched to a gene: 5. The CDR3 consists of 14 residues.